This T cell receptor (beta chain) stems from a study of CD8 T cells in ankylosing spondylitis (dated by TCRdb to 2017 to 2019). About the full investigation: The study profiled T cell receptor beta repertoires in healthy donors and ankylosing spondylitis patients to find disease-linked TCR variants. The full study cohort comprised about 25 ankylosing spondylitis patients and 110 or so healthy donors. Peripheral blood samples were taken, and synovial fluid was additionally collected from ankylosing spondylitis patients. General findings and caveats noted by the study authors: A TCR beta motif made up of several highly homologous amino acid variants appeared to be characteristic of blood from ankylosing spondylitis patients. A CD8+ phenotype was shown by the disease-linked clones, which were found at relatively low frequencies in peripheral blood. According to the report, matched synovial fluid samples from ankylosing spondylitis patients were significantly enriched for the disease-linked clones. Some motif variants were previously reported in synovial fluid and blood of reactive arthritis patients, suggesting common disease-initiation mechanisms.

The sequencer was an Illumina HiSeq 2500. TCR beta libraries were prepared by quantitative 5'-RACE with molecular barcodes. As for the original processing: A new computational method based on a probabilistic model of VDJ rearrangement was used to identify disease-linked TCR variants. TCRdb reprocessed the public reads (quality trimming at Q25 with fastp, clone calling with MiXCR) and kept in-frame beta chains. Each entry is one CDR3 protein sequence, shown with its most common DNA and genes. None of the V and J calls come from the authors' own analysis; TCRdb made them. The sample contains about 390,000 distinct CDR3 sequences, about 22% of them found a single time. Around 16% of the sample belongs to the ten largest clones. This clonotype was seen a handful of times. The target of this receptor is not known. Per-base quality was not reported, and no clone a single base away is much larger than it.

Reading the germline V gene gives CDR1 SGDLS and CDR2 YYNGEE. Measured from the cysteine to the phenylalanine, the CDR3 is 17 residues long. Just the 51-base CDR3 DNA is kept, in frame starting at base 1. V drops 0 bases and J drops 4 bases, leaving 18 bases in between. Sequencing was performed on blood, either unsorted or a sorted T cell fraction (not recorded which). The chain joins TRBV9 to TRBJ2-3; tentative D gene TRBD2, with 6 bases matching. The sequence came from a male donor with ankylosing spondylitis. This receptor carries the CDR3 CASSVEVPGATADTQYF. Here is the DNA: TGTGCCAGCAGCGTAGAGGTGCCGGGAGCCACGGCAGATACGCAGTATTTT.